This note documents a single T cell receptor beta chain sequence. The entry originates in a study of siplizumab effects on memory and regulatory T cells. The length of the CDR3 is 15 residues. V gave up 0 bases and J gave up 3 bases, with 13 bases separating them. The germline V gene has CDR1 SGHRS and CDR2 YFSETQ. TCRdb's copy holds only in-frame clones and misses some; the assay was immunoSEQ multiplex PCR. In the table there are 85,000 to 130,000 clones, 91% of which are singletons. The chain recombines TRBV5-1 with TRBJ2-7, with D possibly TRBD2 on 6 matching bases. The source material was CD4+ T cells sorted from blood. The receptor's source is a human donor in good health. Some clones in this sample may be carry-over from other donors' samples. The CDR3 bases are TGCGCCAGCAGCTTGGAGGCGGACTACTACTACGAGCAGTACTTC. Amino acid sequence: CASSLEADYYYEQYF.